This T cell receptor beta chain was sequenced in a study of cytomegalovirus exposure and HLA in healthy donors. This table comes from immunoSEQ multiplex PCR, and its TCRdb copy is limited to in-frame clones, with some not included. The sample records 100,000 to 150,000 clones, approximately 91% being singletons. The donors were in the approximately 120-subject validation cohort, distinct from the 666-subject first cohort. Study outcomes and limitations: Through in vitro validation, a few CMV-associated chains were shown to be specific for CMV antigens. The classifier reportedly diagnosed cytomegalovirus status with high sensitivity and specificity. There were under 200 TCR beta chains listed as cytomegalovirus-associated.

The length of the CDR3 is 14 residues. Germline V gene lookup returns CDR1 MDHEN and CDR2 SYDVKM. V was shortened by 3 bases and J by 7 bases, with 15 bases between the two germline ends. Concerning this clone itself: Its antigen is still unknown.

The J gene is TRBJ1-2, the V gene TRBV28; D might be TRBD1 (5 bases). Material for sequencing was PBMCs. This clonotype was obtained from a woman aged 18 to 35 in good health and CMV-seronegative. The CDR3 region is CASSLGRVSSGYTF. CDR3 bases: TGTGCCAGCAGTTTGGGCAGGGTATCGTCTGGCTACACCTTC.